The 27 T cell receptor beta chains presented below share a single source sample, sequenced in a study of blood T cell repertoires in COVID-19. Method: immunoSEQ multiplex PCR; TCRdb's copy keeps in-frame clones and lacks some. The table records some 120,000 clones, more than 90% of them present only once. The sequencing input was peripheral blood. The receptors shown here come from a man between 45 and 60 years old with active COVID-19.

V is TRBV29-1 and J is TRBJ1-1; D is possibly TRBD1 (6 bases). The V gene's germline CDR1 is SQVTM and CDR2 ANQGSEA. Trimming left V 5 bases short and J 0 bases short, with 10 bases between. CDR3 length: 13 residues. The CDR3 DNA reads TGCAGCGTTACAGGGCCATTGAACACTGAAGCTTTCTTT. It yields the protein CSVTGPLNTEAFF.

The chain joins TRBV27 to TRBJ2-1; 7 bases are shared with TRBD2. CDR1 is MNHEY and CDR2 is SMNVEV in the germline V gene (reference sequence). The CDR3 is made up of 15 amino acids. The ends lost 5 bases at V and 8 bases at J; junction bases unmatched: 12. CDR3 coding DNA: TGTGCCAGCAGTCATCGGACTAGTGGGTTCGATGAGCAGTTCTTC. This encodes CASSHRTSGFDEQFF.

The chain joins TRBV7-6 to TRBJ2-3; D remains ambiguous. CDR1 and CDR2 from the germline V gene are SGHVS and FNYEAQ. The CDR3 runs to 15 residues. V was shortened by 5 bases and J by 6 bases, with 18 bases between the two germline ends. The CDR3 loop is CASSPLVQPADTQYF. The CDR3 region has the DNA TGTGCCAGCAGCCCCCTTGTACAGCCCGCGGATACGCAGTATTTT.

This clone was seen only once. This chain connects TRBV6-2 or TRBV6-3 to TRBJ1-5; D is unresolved. Germline V gives CDR1 MNHEY, CDR2 SVGEGT. The length of the CDR3 is 14 residues. Trimming shortened V by 0 bases and J by 7 bases, and 10 bases separated the two germline ends. DNA of the CDR3: TGTGCCAGCAGTTACTCGGATCCGCGGCAGCCCCAGCATTTT. This sequence encodes CASSYSDPRQPQHF.

The rearrangement links TRBV4-2 to TRBJ2-7, with 7 bases aligning to TRBD2. There are 15 residues in the CDR3. Looked up from germline, CDR1 is LGHNA and CDR2 is YNFKEQ. Trimming cost V 1 base and J 0 bases; bases outside gene matches: 3. CDR3 DNA: TGTGCCAGCAGCCAAGGGGCTAGCGGCTCCTACGAGCAGTACTTC. This translates into CASSQGASGSYEQYF.

V gene TRBV10-2 combines with J gene TRBJ1-3; D is unclear. The V and J ends lost 2 bases and 0 bases respectively, with 8 bases between them. CDR1 WSHSY and CDR2 SAAADI come from the germline V gene. The length of the CDR3 is 15 residues. The CDR3 DNA reads as TGCGCCAGCAGTGAGGGTGGGAGCTCTGGAAACACCATATATTTT. Its translation is CASSEGGSSGNTIYF.

The V and J genes are TRBV3-1 (or the pseudogene TRBV3-2) and TRBJ1-1; D is uncertain. In germline, CDR1 is LGHDT, CDR2 YNNKEL (reference sequence). CDR3 length: 15 amino acids. V was shortened by 1 base and J by 3 bases, with 12 bases between the two germline ends. The CDR3 reads CASSQVEGRDTEAFF. The DNA of the CDR3 is TGTGCCAGCAGCCAAGTCGAAGGGAGGGACACTGAAGCTTTCTTT.

The chain recombines TRBV9 with TRBJ2-2; TRBD1 agrees at 7 bases. This CDR3 is built from 19 residues. Trimming at V came to 1 base and at J to 0 bases, leaving 12 bases not matched to a gene. Germline V gene data show CDR1 as SGDLS and CDR2 as YYNGEE. The CDR3 region is CASSVRGQKNYPNTGELFF. Written as DNA, the CDR3 is TGTGCCAGCAGCGTAAGGGGACAGAAAAACTACCCGAACACCGGGGAGCTGTTTTTT.

The genes are TRBV19 and TRBJ1-6; D ambiguous. Germline assignment: CDR1 LNHDA and CDR2 SQIVND (reference sequence). The CDR3 totals 15 residues. Trimming left V 6 bases short and J 10 bases short, with 19 bases between. The chain's CDR3 is CASRPPKPFRSPLHF. Here the CDR3 DNA reads TGTGCCAGTAGGCCCCCGAAGCCATTTCGATCACCCCTCCACTTT.

The chain carries TRBV30 and TRBJ1-2; D gene ambiguous. V dropped 0 bases and J dropped 6 bases, with 11 bases sitting between them. CDR1 is GTSNPN, CDR2 SVGIG, per germline (reference sequence). The CDR3 loop spans 13 amino acids. CDR3 residues: CAWSVPGSHGYTF. The CDR3 DNA is TGTGCCTGGAGTGTCCCGGGTTCCCATGGCTACACCTTC.

The genes are TRBV3-1 (or the pseudogene TRBV3-2) and TRBJ2-6; D ambiguous. The CDR3 sequence is 16 residues long. Germline CDR1 and CDR2: LGHDT and YNNKEL (reference sequence). Trimming left V 0 bases short and J 0 bases short, with 6 bases between. Here the CDR3 reads CASSQDLLSGANVLTF. The CDR3 bases are TGTGCCAGCAGCCAAGATCTTCTCTCTGGGGCCAACGTCCTGACTTTC.

The rearrangement links TRBV7-2 to TRBJ2-2; 9 positions match TRBD2. The CDR3 covers 19 residues. Germline V gene lookup returns CDR1 SGHTA and CDR2 FQGNSA. V was clipped by 5 bases and J by 4 bases; unmatched bases: 17. The DNA for the CDR3 is TGTGCCAGCAGCCCCACCCTTGGGCGGGGGGGCCGGGGCACCGGGGAGCTGTTTTTT. This sequence encodes CASSPTLGRGGRGTGELFF.

The chain is built from TRBV2 and TRBJ1-5; perhaps TRBD1 as D (5 bases). V lost 4 bases and J 0 bases, leaving 7 bases between the germline ends. Per germline, CDR1 SNHLY and CDR2 FYNNEI. This CDR3 spans 14 amino acids. The DNA for the CDR3 is TGTGCCAGCAGTGGGGGCTCTAGCAATCAGCCCCAGCATTTT. As protein: CASSGGSSNQPQHF.

This chain links TRBV27 with TRBJ1-5; TRBD1 matches 10 bases. Trimming removed 4 bases from V and 0 bases from J; junction bases left unmatched: 9. The CDR3 extends over 18 amino acids. The germline V gene encodes CDR1 MNHEY and CDR2 SMNVEV (reference sequence). CDR3 loop: CASSSLTGGAYSNQPQHF. As DNA, the CDR3 is TGTGCCAGCAGTTCGCTGACAGGGGGCGCCTATAGCAATCAGCCCCAGCATTTT.

The V gene is TRBV6-5, the J gene TRBJ1-2, with TRBD1 identical over 8 bases. CDR1 and CDR2 from the germline V gene are MNHEY and SVGAGI. V shed 6 bases, J shed 10 bases, and the junction held 10 bases outside the gene matches. This CDR3 has 13 residues. CDR3 nucleotides: TGTGCCAGCAGCCGGGACAGGTGGCTCGACTACACCTTC. Residues: CASSRDRWLDYTF.

The chain uses TRBV6-5 and TRBJ1-1, with D maybe TRBD1 (5 bases). With 8 bases removed from V and 1 base from J, the gap between germline ends came to 8 bases. The CDR3 length is 12 residues. Germline assignment: CDR1 MNHEY and CDR2 SVGAGI. This CDR3 is CASGTGNTEAFF. Written as DNA, the CDR3 is TGTGCCAGCGGAACAGGGAACACTGAAGCTTTCTTT.

The chain couples TRBV19 to TRBJ1-5; D not resolved. Trimming stripped 5 bases from V and 1 base from J, with 9 bases between. This CDR3 comprises 14 residues. Germline V gene lookup returns CDR1 LNHDA and CDR2 SQIVND (reference sequence). The CDR3 protein is CASSFTESNQPQHF. The DNA of the CDR3 is TGTGCCAGTAGTTTTACAGAGAGCAATCAGCCCCAGCATTTT.

V and J are TRBV6-2 or TRBV6-3 and TRBJ1-5, with 9 positions matching TRBD1. J lost 3 bases, V lost 5 bases, and 5 bases had no gene match. There are 15 residues in the CDR3. In germline, CDR1 is MNHEY, CDR2 SVGEGT. The CDR3 region has the DNA TGTGCCAGCAGTAGCAACAGGGGGCCCAATCAGCCCCAGCATTTT. It specifies CASSSNRGPNQPQHF.

V gene TRBV25-1 combines with J gene TRBJ1-6, with D perhaps TRBD1 (6 bases). Trimming removed 4 bases at V and 4 bases at J, with 8 bases between. Germline V gene sequence: CDR1 MGHDK, CDR2 SYGVNS. This CDR3 region has 14 residues. In nucleotides, the CDR3 is TGTGCCAGCAGTGGGACAGATTATAATTCACCCCTCCACTTT. The encoded protein is CASSGTDYNSPLHF.

The chain recombines TRBV7-6 with TRBJ2-1, with TRBD2 identical over 12 bases. Germline loops: CDR1 SGHVS, CDR2 FNYEAQ. Losses at the gene ends were 4 bases for V and 1 base for J; bases not matched to a gene: 2. The CDR3 contains 16 residues. DNA for the CDR3: TGTGCCAGCAGCTCGACTAGCGGGAGTTCCTACAATGAGCAGTTCTTC. It translates to CASSSTSGSSYNEQFF.

The chain is built from TRBV5-1 and TRBJ2-2, with TRBD2 as a possible D gene (6 bases). The germline CDR1 and CDR2 sequences are SGHRS and YFSETQ. Trimming shortened V by 4 bases and J by 4 bases, and 14 bases separated the two germline ends. The CDR3 spans 15 residues. The CDR3 coding sequence is TGCGCCAGCAGCCCGGGAGTGGGGAGCACCGGGGAGCTGTTTTTT. Its translation is CASSPGVGSTGELFF.

The rearrangement joins TRBV5-1 to TRBJ2-2; 7 nucleotides line up with TRBD1. The V gene end was trimmed by 2 bases and the J gene end by 5 bases; junction bases not matched to a gene: 12. The CDR3 totals 17 residues. Per the germline V gene, CDR1 is SGHRS and CDR2 is YFSETQ. The chain's CDR3 is CASSFTKGGRRTGELFF. CDR3 DNA: TGCGCCAGCAGCTTCACAAAAGGGGGCAGAAGAACCGGGGAGCTGTTTTTT.

This rearrangement joins TRBV19 to TRBJ2-2; 11 bases align to TRBD1. Looked up from germline, CDR1 is LNHDA and CDR2 is SQIVND (reference sequence). The CDR3 sequence is 14 residues long. The junction had 6 bases not matched to a gene; V was cut back by 7 bases and J by 8 bases. This CDR3 reads CASTVGQGAGELFF. In DNA form, the CDR3 reads TGTGCCAGTACAGTCGGACAGGGGGCAGGGGAGCTGTTTTTT.

The V and J genes are TRBV11-3 and TRBJ2-5; 9 nucleotides agree with TRBD2. The V gene's germline CDR1 is SGHNT and CDR2 YENEEA. The CDR3 length is 13 residues. Germline trimming cut 5 bases from V and 4 bases from J; bases unmatched to any gene: 2. CDR3 loop: CASSPAGGETQYF. CDR3 DNA sequence: TGTGCCAGCAGCCCAGCGGGGGGAGAGACCCAGTACTTC.

This clone was counted a single time. The V gene is TRBV11-2, the J gene TRBJ2-7, with D perhaps matching TRBD2 (6 bases). The length of the CDR3 is 15 residues. The V end lost 0 bases, the J end lost 3 bases, and 12 bases lay between the germline ends. From germline, CDR1 is SGHAT and CDR2 FQNNGV. CDR3 nucleotides: TGTGCCAGCAGCTTAGACTGGGGGGATCTCTACGAGCAGTACGTC. Residues: CASSLDWGDLYEQYV.

This clone was detected once. The rearrangement links TRBV5-5 to TRBJ1-1; D is unclear. V was shortened by 1 base and J by 4 bases, with 5 bases between the two germline ends. CDR1 and CDR2 from the germline V gene are SGHKS and YYEKEE (reference sequence). The CDR3 totals 12 residues. Here the CDR3 reads CASSLSGTEAFF. The CDR3 DNA sequence: TGTGCCAGCAGCTTGTCCGGCACTGAAGCTTTCTTT.

The rearrangement links TRBV18 to TRBJ1-5; D not certain. Germline V lookup: CDR1 KGHSH, CDR2 LQKENI. This CDR3 contains 14 residues. Between the trimmed V and J ends, which lost 4 bases and 3 bases, there was a span of 10 bases. The chain's CDR3 is CASSRSGSNQPQHF. The CDR3 DNA sequence: TGTGCCAGCTCACGGTCGGGGTCCAATCAGCCCCAGCATTTT.